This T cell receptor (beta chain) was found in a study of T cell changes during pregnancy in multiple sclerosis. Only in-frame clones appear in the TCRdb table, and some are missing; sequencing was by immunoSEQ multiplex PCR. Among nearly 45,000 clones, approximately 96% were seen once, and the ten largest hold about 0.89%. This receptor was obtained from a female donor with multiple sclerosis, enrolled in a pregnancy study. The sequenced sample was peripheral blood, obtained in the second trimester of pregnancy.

CDR3 sequence: CASIRNEDRGLYEQYF. The DNA of the CDR3 is TGTGCCAGCATCCGAAATGAGGACAGGGGGCTCTACGAGCAGTACTTC. The chain employs TRBV21-1 and TRBJ2-7; the listed D gene, TRBD1, was not tested against the DNA. TRBV21-1 is recorded as a pseudogene. This CDR3 is 16 amino acids long.